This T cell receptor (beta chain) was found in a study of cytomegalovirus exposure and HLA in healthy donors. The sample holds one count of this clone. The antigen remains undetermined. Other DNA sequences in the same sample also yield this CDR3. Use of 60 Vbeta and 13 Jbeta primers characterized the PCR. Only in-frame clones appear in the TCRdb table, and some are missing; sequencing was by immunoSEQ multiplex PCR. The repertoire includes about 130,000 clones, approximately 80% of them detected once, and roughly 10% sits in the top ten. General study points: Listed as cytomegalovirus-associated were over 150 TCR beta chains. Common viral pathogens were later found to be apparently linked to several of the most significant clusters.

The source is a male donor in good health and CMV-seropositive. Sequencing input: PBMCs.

The CDR3 is CASSFDRGRSPLHF. The CDR3 nucleotides are TGTGCCAGCAGTTTCGACAGGGGTAGATCACCCCTCCACTTT. The chain carries TRBV27 and TRBJ1-6; 8 bases align to TRBD1. Germline trimming cut 3 bases from V and 10 bases from J; bases unmatched to any gene: 5. This CDR3 has 14 amino acids. Germline loops: CDR1 MNHEY, CDR2 SMNVEV (reference sequence).